This T cell receptor beta chain stems from a study of blood T cell repertoires in COVID-19. The wider study: Whether acute or convalescent, the COVID-19 samples came from the United States, Italy and Spain. T cells, B-cell-depleted T cells, or PBMCs provided the cDNA or gDNA that served as material.

Authors' data handling: From reference gene primer amplification, estimates of nucleated cell counts were derived. The repertoire was sequenced with immunoSEQ multiplex PCR; TCRdb's copy has only in-frame clones and lacks some. The V and J calls and clone size are taken from that table; D and trimming were inferred from the DNA. This sample carries 150,000 or so clones, around 76% of them seen once, and the ten largest clones take more than 7.5%. V was clipped by 0 bases and J by 2 bases, with 17 bases between them. Looked up from germline, CDR1 is MNHNS and CDR2 is SASEGT. The CDR3 extends over 18 amino acids.

The clonotype comes from a woman in her 70s with acute or convalescent COVID-19. Material for sequencing was peripheral blood. V and J are TRBV6-1 and TRBJ1-3; D perhaps matches TRBD1 (5 bases). The CDR3 DNA reads TGTGCCAGCAGTGAAGCGCGGATCACAGGCAGGACTGGAAACACCATATATTTT. Protein product: CASSEARITGRTGNTIYF.